This T cell receptor (beta chain) was profiled in a study of T cell repertoires in cytomegalovirus infection. With respect to this clonotype: The antigen is undetermined.

Findings and limits, study-wide: Ex vivo responses were dominated by HLA-C-restricted CMV-specific TCR beta clonotypes.

TCRdb re-called the reads through MiXCR, storing one row per CDR3 protein. The data hold 700,000 to 900,000 distinct CDR3 sequences, with about 27% observed a single time. The source material was cultured CD8+ T cells from PBMCs, sampled from culture after CMV antigen stimulation. The TCR sequence derives from a human donor in good health (CMV status not recorded). Some clones in this sample may be carry-over from other donors' samples.

The CDR3 protein is CASTDGFNQPQHF. The DNA of the CDR3 is TGTGCCAGCACCGACGGATTCAATCAGCCCCAGCATTTT. This rearrangement joins TRBV2 to TRBJ1-5, with D uncertain. The V gene lost 7 bases and the J gene lost 3 bases, with 10 bases spanning the gap. There are 13 residues in the CDR3. The germline CDR1 and CDR2 sequences are SNHLY and FYNNEI.